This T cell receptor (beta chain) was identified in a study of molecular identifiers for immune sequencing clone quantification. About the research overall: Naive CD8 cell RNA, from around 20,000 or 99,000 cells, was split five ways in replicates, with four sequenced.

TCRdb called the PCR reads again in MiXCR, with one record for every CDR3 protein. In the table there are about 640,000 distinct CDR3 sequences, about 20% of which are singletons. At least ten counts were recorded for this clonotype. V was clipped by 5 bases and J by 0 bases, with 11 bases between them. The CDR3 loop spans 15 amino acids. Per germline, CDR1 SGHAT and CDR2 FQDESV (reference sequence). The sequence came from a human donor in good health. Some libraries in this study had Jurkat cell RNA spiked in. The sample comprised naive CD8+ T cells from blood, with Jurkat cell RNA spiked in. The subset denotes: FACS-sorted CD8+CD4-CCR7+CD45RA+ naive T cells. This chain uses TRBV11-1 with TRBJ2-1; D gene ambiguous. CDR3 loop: CASSPGRFSYNEQFF. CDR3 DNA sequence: TGTGCCAGCAGCCCCGGACGCTTCTCCTACAATGAGCAGTTCTTC.